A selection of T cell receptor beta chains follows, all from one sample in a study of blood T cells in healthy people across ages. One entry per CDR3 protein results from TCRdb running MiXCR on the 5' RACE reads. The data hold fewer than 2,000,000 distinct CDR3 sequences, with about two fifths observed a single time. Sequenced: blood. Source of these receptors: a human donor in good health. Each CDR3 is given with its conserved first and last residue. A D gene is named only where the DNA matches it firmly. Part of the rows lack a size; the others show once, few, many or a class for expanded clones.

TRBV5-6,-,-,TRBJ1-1,TGTGTCAGCAGCTTGAAGATCATGAACGCTGAAGCTTTCTTT,CVSSLKIMNAEAFF
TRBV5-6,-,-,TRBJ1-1,TGTGCCAGCAGCTTGGGGTCCACTTACACTGAAGCTTTCTTT,CASSLGSTYTEAFF
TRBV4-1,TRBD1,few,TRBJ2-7,TGCGCCAGCAGCCGGACAAATACAGGGGCGACATACGAGCAGTACTTC,CASSRTNTGATYEQYF
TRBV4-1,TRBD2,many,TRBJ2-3,TGCGCCAGCAGATGGACTAGCGGGTCTGATACGCAGTATTTT,CASRWTSGSDTQYF
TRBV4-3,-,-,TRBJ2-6,TGCGCCAGCAGCCAAATCGACAGCTCTGGGGCCAACGTCCTGACTTTC,CASSQIDSSGANVLTF
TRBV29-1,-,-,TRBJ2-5,TGCAGCGTTGAAGCAGGTTCTTTAGAGACCCAGTACTTC,CSVEAGSLETQYF
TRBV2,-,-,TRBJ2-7,TGTGCCAGCACCCGGGCCCTCTACGAGCAGTACTTC,CASTRALYEQYF
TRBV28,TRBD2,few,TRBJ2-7,TGTGCCAGCAAACTAGCGGGGGGGATCGAGCAGTACTTC,CASKLAGGIEQYF
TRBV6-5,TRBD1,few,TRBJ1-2,TGTGCCAGCAGTCGCGTTGGACAGGGCGGAGGCTATGGCTACACCTTC,CASSRVGQGGGYGYTF
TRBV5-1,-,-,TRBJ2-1,TGCGCCAGCAGCAAGGGGACTGGCGGGGGCCGAGAGCAGTTCTTC,CASSKGTGGGREQFF
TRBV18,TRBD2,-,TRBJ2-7,TGTGCCAACTCACCATGGGTAGCGGGGAACTACGAGCAGTACTTC,CANSPWVAGNYEQYF